This entry lists 7 T cell receptor beta chains sequenced from one sample in a study of T cell responses to AZD1222 COVID-19 vaccine. TCRdb keeps only in-frame clones here, not all; method: immunoSEQ multiplex PCR. This sample has 130,000 to 150,000 clones, with approximately 88% found just once. Sequencing was performed on peripheral blood, taken on day 0 of MenACWY control vaccination. These receptors all come from an adult in good health.

The rearrangement links TRBV12-3 or TRBV12-4 to TRBJ1-5; D call uncertain. The ends were cut back, 7 bases at V and 4 bases at J, with 8 bases in the middle. There are 12 residues in the CDR3. CDR3 in amino acids: CASTRGNQPQHF. DNA for the CDR3: TGTGCCAGCACGCGGGGAAATCAGCCCCAGCATTTT.

The V and J genes are TRBV18 and TRBJ1-1; D possibly corresponds to TRBD1 (6 bases). There are 13 residues in the CDR3. V was cut by 6 bases and J by 8 bases, with 16 bases left in between. Germline lookup yields CDR1 KGHSH and CDR2 LQKENI. The CDR3 spells CASSVGTRREAFF. The CDR3 bases are TGTGCCAGCTCCGTCGGGACACGGAGGGAAGCTTTCTTT. Full variable domain (rest looked up from reference TRBV18 and TRBJ1-1): NAGVMQNPRHLVRRRGQEARLRCSPMKGHSHVYWYRQLPEEGLKFMVYLQKENIIDESGMPKERFSAEFPKEGPSILRIQQVVRGDSAAYFCASSVGTRREAFFGQGTRLTVV.

The chain combines TRBV5-1 with TRBJ2-1; D not resolved. Trimming removed 0 bases at V and 5 bases at J, with 12 bases between. The germline V gene has CDR1 SGHRS and CDR2 YFSETQ. The CDR3 has 15 residues. DNA of the CDR3: TGCGCCAGCAGCTTGGTGTTAGCCACGGACAATGAGCAGTTCTTC. This gives the protein CASSLVLATDNEQFF.

CDR3 region: CASSLDGNTQYF. CDR3 DNA: TGCGCCAGCAGCTTGGATGGGAATACGCAGTATTTT. This chain connects TRBV5-1 to TRBJ2-3; D is unresolved. V dropped 0 bases and J dropped 7 bases, with 6 bases sitting between them. This CDR3 is 12 amino acids long. The germline CDR1 and CDR2 sequences are SGHRS and YFSETQ.

The J gene is TRBJ1-4, the V gene TRBV7-9, with D hard to call. V lost 2 bases and J 7 bases, leaving 2 bases between the germline ends. CDR3 length: 11 amino acids. The germline V gene has CDR1 SEHNR and CDR2 FQNEAQ (reference sequence). This CDR3 is CASSLSEKLFF. CDR3 in DNA: TGTGCCAGCAGCTTAAGTGAAAAACTGTTTTTT. Looking up the rest from reference TRBV7-9 and TRBJ1-4 gives the full variable domain: DTGVSQNPRHKITKRGQNVTFRCDPISEHNRLYWYRQTLGQGPEFLTYFQNEAQLEKSRLLSDRFSAERPKGSFSTLEIQRTEQGDSAMYLCASSLSEKLFFGSGTQLSVL.

V usage is TRBV19 and J usage is TRBJ1-1, with a tentative D call TRBD1 (6 bases). CDR3 size: 16 residues. V was shortened by 0 bases and J by 1 base, with 12 bases between the two germline ends. Germline CDR1 reads LNHDA; CDR2 reads SQIVND (reference sequence). The CDR3 DNA reads as TGTGCCAGTAGTATAGATAGGACAGCCGCGAACACTGAAGCTTTCTTT. The encoded protein is CASSIDRTAANTEAFF.

The chain recombines TRBV4-1 with TRBJ2-7, with 9 bases fitting TRBD1. Germline lookup yields CDR1 MGHRA and CDR2 YSYEKL. J was trimmed by 0 bases and V by 3 bases; bases with no gene match: 6. This CDR3 is built from 16 residues. Written as DNA, the CDR3 is TGCGCCAGCAGCCAGTCCCCGGGACAGGGCTCCTACGAGCAGTACTTC. Encoded protein: CASSQSPGQGSYEQYF.